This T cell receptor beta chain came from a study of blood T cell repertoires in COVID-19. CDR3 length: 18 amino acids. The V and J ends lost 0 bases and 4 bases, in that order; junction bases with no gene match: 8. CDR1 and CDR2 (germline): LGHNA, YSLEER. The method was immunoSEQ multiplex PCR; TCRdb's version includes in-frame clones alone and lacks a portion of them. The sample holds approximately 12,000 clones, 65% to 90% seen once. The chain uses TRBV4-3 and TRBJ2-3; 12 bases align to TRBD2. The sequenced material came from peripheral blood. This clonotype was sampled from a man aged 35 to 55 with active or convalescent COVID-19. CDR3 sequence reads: CASSQEPSTSGSADTQYF. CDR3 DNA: TGCGCCAGCAGCCAAGAACCCTCGACTAGCGGGAGCGCAGATACGCAGTATTTT.